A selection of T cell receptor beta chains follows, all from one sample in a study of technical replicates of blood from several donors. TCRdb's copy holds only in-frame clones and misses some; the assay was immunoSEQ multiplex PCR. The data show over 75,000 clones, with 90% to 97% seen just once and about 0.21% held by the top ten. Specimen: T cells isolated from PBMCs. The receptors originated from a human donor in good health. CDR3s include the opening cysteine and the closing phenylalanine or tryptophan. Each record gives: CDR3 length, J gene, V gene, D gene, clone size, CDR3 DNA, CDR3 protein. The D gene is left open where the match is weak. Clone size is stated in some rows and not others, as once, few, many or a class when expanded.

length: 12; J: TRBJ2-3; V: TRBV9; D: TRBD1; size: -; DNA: TGTGCCAGCAGCGAGGGGGCGGATACGCAGTATTTT; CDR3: CASSEGADTQYF
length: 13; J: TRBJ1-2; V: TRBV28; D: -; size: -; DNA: TGTGCCAGCAGTTCCCCCAATAACTATGGCTACACCTTC; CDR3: CASSSPNNYGYTF
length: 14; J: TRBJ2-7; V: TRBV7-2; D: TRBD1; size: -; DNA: TGTGCCAGCAGCTTGGGACAGGCCTCCTACGAGCAGTACTTC; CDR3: CASSLGQASYEQYF
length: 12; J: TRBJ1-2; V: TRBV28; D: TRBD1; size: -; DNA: TGTGCCAGCAGTTCCGACAGGGATGGCTACACCTTC; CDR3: CASSSDRDGYTF
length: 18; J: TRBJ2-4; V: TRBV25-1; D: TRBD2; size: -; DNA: TGTGCCAGCAGTGAATATGGAGCGGGAGGGATAGCCAAAAACATTCAGTACTTC; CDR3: CASSEYGAGGIAKNIQYF
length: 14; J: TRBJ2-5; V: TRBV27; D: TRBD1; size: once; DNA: TGTGCCAGCAGCTCACGGACAGGGGAAGAGACCCAGTACTTC; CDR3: CASSSRTGEETQYF
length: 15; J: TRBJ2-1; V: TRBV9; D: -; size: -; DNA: TGTGCCAGCAGCGTAGTATCTACAGACTACAATGAGCAGTTCTTC; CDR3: CASSVVSTDYNEQFF
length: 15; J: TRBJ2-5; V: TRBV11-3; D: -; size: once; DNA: TGTGCCAGCAGTTCCCGACTAGGGTTACAAGAGACCCAGTACTTC; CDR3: CASSSRLGLQETQYF
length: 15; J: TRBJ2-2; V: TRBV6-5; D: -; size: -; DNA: TGTGCCAGCAGTTACGAGATAGCCCGGCACGGGGAGCTGTTTTTT; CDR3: CASSYEIARHGELFF
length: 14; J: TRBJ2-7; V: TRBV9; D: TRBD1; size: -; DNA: TGTGCCAGCAGCGGCCGGGACAGGAACTACGAGCAGTACTTC; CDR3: CASSGRDRNYEQYF
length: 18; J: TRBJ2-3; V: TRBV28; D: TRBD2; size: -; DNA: TGTGCCAGCAAGGAACCGGTCAAACTAGCGGAGAAGGGGGATACGCAGTATTTT; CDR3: CASKEPVKLAEKGDTQYF
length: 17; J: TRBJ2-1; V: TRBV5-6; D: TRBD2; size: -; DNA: TGTGCCAGCAGACCTCGGACTAGCGGGGGGGCAGACAATGAGCAGTTCTTC; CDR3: CASRPRTSGGADNEQFF
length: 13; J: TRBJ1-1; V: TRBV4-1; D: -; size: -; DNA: TGCGCCAGCAGCCTCGGGTCACGGGCTGAAGCTTTCTTT; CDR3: CASSLGSRAEAFF
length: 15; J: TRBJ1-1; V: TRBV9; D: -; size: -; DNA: TGTGCCAGCAGCGTAGCTGGGGGCTCGAACACTGAAGCTTTCTTT; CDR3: CASSVAGGSNTEAFF
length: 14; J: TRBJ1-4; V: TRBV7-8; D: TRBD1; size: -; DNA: TGTGCCAGCAGCTCAGGGACAGGGATTGAAAAACTGTTTTTT; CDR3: CASSSGTGIEKLFF
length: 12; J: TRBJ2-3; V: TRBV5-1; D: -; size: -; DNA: TGCGCCAGCAGCTTTAAGGGGGATACGCAGTATTTT; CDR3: CASSFKGDTQYF
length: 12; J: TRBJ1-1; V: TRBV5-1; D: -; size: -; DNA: TGCGCCAGCAGCTTGGGCGTAACTGAAGCTTTCTTT; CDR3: CASSLGVTEAFF
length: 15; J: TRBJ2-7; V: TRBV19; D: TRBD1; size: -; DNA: TGTGCCAGTAGTATTAGCGACAGGGGGACCTACGAGCAGTACTTC; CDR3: CASSISDRGTYEQYF
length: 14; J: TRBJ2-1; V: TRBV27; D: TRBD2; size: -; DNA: TGTGCCAGCATGATCCTAGCGGGAGACTATGAGCAGTTCTTC; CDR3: CASMILAGDYEQFF
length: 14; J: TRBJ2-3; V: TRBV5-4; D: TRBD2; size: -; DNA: TGTGCCAGCAGCTGGACTAGCGCAACAGATACGCAGTATTTT; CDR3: CASSWTSATDTQYF
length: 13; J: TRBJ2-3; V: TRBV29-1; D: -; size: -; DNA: TGCAGCAACCGCAGGGCGAGCACAGATACGCAGTATTTT; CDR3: CSNRRASTDTQYF
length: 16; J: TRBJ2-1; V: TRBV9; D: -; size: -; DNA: TGTGCCAGCAGCGTTTACAGGGTGATTCTTAACAATGAGCAGTTCTTC; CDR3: CASSVYRVILNNEQFF
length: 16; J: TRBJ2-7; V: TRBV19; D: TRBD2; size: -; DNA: TGTGCCAGTAGTACCATCTCGAGTAGCGGGAGTTACGAGCAGTACTTC; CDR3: CASSTISSSGSYEQYF
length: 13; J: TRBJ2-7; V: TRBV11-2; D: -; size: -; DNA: TGTGCCAGCAGCTTAGGAGGCCTCTACGAGCAGTACTTC; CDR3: CASSLGGLYEQYF
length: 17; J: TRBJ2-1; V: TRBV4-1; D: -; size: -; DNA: TGCGCCAGCAGCCAAAACGACGGGGGGCCCGGAATTAATGAGCAGTTCTTC; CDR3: CASSQNDGGPGINEQFF
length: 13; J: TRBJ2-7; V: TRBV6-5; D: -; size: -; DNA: TGTGCCAGCAGTTCCCTGGACTTGGACGAGCAGTACTTC; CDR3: CASSSLDLDEQYF
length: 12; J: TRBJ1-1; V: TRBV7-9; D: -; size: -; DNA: TGTGCCAGCAGCTTAACCGGCGGGGAGGCTTTCTTT; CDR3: CASSLTGGEAFF
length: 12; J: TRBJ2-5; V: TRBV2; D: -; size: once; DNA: TGTGCCAGCAGGGACATCCAAGAGACCCAGTACTTC; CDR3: CASRDIQETQYF
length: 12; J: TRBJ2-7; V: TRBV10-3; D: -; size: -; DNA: TGTGCCGTAGTAGGAACAGACTACGAGCAGTACTTC; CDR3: CAVVGTDYEQYF
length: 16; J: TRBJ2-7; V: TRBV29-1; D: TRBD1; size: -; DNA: TGCAGCGTTGAAGGAGGGCTCCGGGACAGGGGTTACGAGCAGTACTTC; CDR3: CSVEGGLRDRGYEQYF
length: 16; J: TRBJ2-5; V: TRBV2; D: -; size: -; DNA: TGTGCCAGCAGTGAACCCCCGGGGTCCCCTCAAGAGACCCAGTACTTC; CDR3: CASSEPPGSPQETQYF
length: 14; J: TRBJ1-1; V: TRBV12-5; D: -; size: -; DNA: TGTGCTAGTGGTTTGGGGACAATGAACACTGAAGCTTTCTTT; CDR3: CASGLGTMNTEAFF
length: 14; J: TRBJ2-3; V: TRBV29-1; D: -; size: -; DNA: TGCAGCGTTGGGGGGCCCCAAAGCTCAGATACGCAGTATTTT; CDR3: CSVGGPQSSDTQYF
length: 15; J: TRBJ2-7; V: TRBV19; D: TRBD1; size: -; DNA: TGTGCCAGTAGTGCCGGGACAGGGGGCATCTACGAGCAGTACTTC; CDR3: CASSAGTGGIYEQYF
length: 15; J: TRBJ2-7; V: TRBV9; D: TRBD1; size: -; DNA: TGTGCCAGCAGCCCACGGACAGGGGAGGGCTACGAGCAGTACTTC; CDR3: CASSPRTGEGYEQYF
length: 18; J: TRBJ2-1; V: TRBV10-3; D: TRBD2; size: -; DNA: TGTGCCATCAGTGAGTCGAGCGGGAGGGGAATCGCTTACAATGAGCAGTTCTTC; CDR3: CAISESSGRGIAYNEQFF